A single sample is the source of the 30 T cell receptor beta chains below, sequenced in a study of spatial heterogeneity in lung cancer. TCRdb passed the 5' RACE reads through MiXCR, listing each CDR3 protein once. Here the sample spans some 10,000 distinct CDR3 sequences, 6% to 6.5% being singletons. General observations from the study: It was found that expanded intratumoral alpha and beta TCR counts tracked tumor mutation counts.

Time point noted: sample taken at primary tumor resection. These receptors have no identified antigens. Sample: lung tumor tissue, taken at surgery. The receptors originated from a male donor with early-stage non-small cell lung cancer.

By sample fraction, this clonotype is large. The chain recombines TRBV30 with TRBJ2-7; 7 bases are a match to TRBD1. With V trimmed by 1 base and J by 3 bases, 3 bases remained unmatched. The CDR3 runs to 13 residues. CDR1 GTSNPN and CDR2 SVGIG come from the germline V gene (reference sequence). In DNA, the CDR3 is TGTGCCTGGAGTGCCGGGACAGTCTACGAGCAGTACTTC. The encoded protein is CAWSAGTVYEQYF.

The rearrangement joins TRBV29-1 to TRBJ2-7; the D gene could be TRBD1 or TRBD2 (5 bases each). Germline V gene data show CDR1 as SQVTM and CDR2 as ANQGSEA. This CDR3 comprises 11 residues. The V end was cut by 5 bases, the J end by 5 bases, with 10 bases between. The CDR3 bases are TGCAGCGTTCGGGGCAAAAACGAGCAGTACTTC. Its protein is CSVRGKNEQYF.

V and J are TRBV11-2 and TRBJ2-7; 7 bases line up with TRBD1. The CDR3 spans 14 residues. Germline values: CDR1 SGHAT, CDR2 FQNNGV. V lost 3 bases, J lost 2 bases, and 4 bases stayed unmatched. The CDR3 region has the DNA TGTGCCAGCAGCTTTTCAGGGGGTACCTACGAGCAGTACTTC. This sequence encodes CASSFSGGTYEQYF. The full variable domain, its missing parts supplied by reference TRBV11-2 and TRBJ2-7, is EAGVAQSPRYKIIEKRQSVAFWCNPISGHATLYWYQQILGQGPKLLIQFQNNGVVDDSQLPKDRFSAERLKGVDSTLKIQPAKLEDSAVYLCASSFSGGTYEQYFGPGTRLTVT.

In this sample, this clonotype turned up many times. The chain couples TRBV2 to TRBJ1-6, with D possibly matching TRBD1 (5 bases). V lost 7 bases and J 5 bases, leaving 15 bases between the germline ends. Germline CDR1 SNHLY, CDR2 FYNNEI. CDR3 length: 15 residues. CDR3 nucleotides: TGTGCCAGCACCGACCCGGGACGGGATAATTCACCCCTCCACTTT. As protein: CASTDPGRDNSPLHF.

This clonotype was found many times. The genes are TRBV15 and TRBJ2-7; no clear D. The CDR3 sequence is 15 residues long. V was pared by 0 bases and J by 2 bases, with 11 bases between. Germline lookup yields CDR1 LNHNV and CDR2 YYDKDF (reference sequence). The CDR3 loop is CATSRDKKGAYEQYF. Here the CDR3 DNA reads TGTGCCACCAGCAGAGATAAGAAGGGTGCCTACGAGCAGTACTTC.

There are many counts of this clonotype. The V gene is TRBV6-5, the J gene TRBJ1-5, with D unclear. Germline V CDR1 and CDR2: MNHEY, SVGAGI. CDR3 length: 13 amino acids. V lost 2 bases, J lost 5 bases, and 7 bases lay in between. Written as DNA, the CDR3 is TGTGCCAGCAGTTACGTGAAGGATCAGCCCCAGCATTTT. It is translated as CASSYVKDQPQHF.

The V and J genes are TRBV27 and TRBJ2-1; no reliable D call. Germline CDR1 is MNHEY and CDR2 is SMNVEV (reference sequence). This CDR3 contains 14 residues. Trimming cost V 3 bases and J 5 bases, with 11 bases left between them. CDR3 region: CASSFGITDNEQFF. CDR3 sequence (DNA): TGTGCCAGCAGTTTTGGTATTACTGACAATGAGCAGTTCTTC.

The J gene is TRBJ2-7, the V gene TRBV12-3 or TRBV12-4, with 7 nucleotides matching TRBD2. The CDR3 is made up of 15 amino acids. After removal of 5 bases from V and 0 bases from J, the junction contained 7 bases not matched to a gene. The CDR3 sequence: CASSPSGLLSYEQYF. The CDR3 DNA reads TGTGCCAGCAGTCCTAGCGGCCTCCTCTCCTACGAGCAGTACTTC.

This clonotype has just a few counts. Germline and junction disagree at one end, which may indicate a read error. The CDR3 reads CASSPLTSGVGEQFF. Written as DNA, the CDR3 is TGTGCTAGCAGCCCTTTGACTAGCGGGGTGGGTGAGCAGTTCTTC. The chain is built from TRBV7-7 and TRBJ2-1, with 11 positions matching TRBD2. This CDR3 spans 15 amino acids. CDR1 is SSHAT and CDR2 is FNYEAQ in the germline V gene (reference sequence).

This clonotype has at least ten counts. The chain combines TRBV6-5 with TRBJ2-2; the D call may be TRBD1 or TRBD2 (6 bases each). CDR3 length equals 15 residues. Trimming removed 7 bases from V and 2 bases from J, with 14 bases in between. From germline, CDR1 is MNHEY and CDR2 SVGAGI. CDR3 sequence: CASNLGGYNTGELFF. The CDR3 region has the DNA TGTGCCAGCAACTTGGGGGGCTATAACACCGGGGAGCTGTTTTTT.

By its share, this clonotype is medium-sized (0.01 to 0.1%). V and J are TRBV6-6 and TRBJ2-3; 7 bases are shared with TRBD1. The CDR3 runs to 13 residues. Germline values: CDR1 MNHNY, CDR2 SVGAGI (reference sequence). The CDR3 DNA reads TGTGTACTTCGGGACAGAGTTACAGATACGCAGTATTTT. Its translation: CVLRDRVTDTQYF.

This clonotype was observed a handful of times. The chain joins TRBV12-3 or TRBV12-4 to TRBJ2-7; no firm D call. Trimming stripped 2 bases from V and 3 bases from J, with 8 bases between. This CDR3 region has 13 residues. The CDR3 loop reads CASSLNSLYEQYF. For the CDR3, the DNA is TGTGCCAGCAGTTTAAATTCTCTCTACGAGCAGTACTTC.

This clonotype is medium-sized within its sample. This chain uses TRBV28 with TRBJ2-5; 7 bases match TRBD2. The ends lost 5 bases at V and 5 bases at J; junction bases unmatched: 8. There are 14 residues in the CDR3. Germline V gene sequence: CDR1 MDHEN, CDR2 SYDVKM. Here the CDR3 reads CASSPPGGGETQYF. The CDR3 DNA reads as TGTGCCAGCAGTCCCCCGGGGGGAGGGGAGACCCAGTACTTC.

This clonotype was seen many times. V usage is TRBV5-1 and J usage is TRBJ2-3, with 9 bases fitting TRBD2. The CDR3 extends over 17 amino acids. The V segment lost 1 base and the J segment 3 bases; nucleotides outside the gene matches: 9. From germline, CDR1 is SGHRS and CDR2 YFSETQ. The CDR3 spells CASSLLTSGRGTDTQYF. As DNA, the CDR3 is TGCGCCAGCAGCTTGCTTACTAGCGGGCGGGGTACAGATACGCAGTATTTT.

This sequence joins TRBV28 and TRBJ2-4, with 9 nucleotides matching TRBD1. This CDR3 contains 15 residues. Per germline, CDR1 MDHEN and CDR2 SYDVKM. J gave up 6 bases and V 3 bases, and 6 bases lay outside the gene matches. The CDR3 spells CASSFTGTGLNIQYF. The CDR3 DNA is TGTGCCAGCAGTTTTACCGGGACAGGGCTAAACATTCAGTACTTC.

The CDR3 sequence is CASSEEVGGYEQYF. The CDR3 DNA is TGTGCCAGCAGTGAAGAGGTCGGAGGCTACGAGCAGTACTTC. The chain carries TRBV2 and TRBJ2-7, with a weak D call TRBD2 (5 bases). Germline lookup yields CDR1 SNHLY and CDR2 FYNNEI. The CDR3 consists of 14 residues. The V and J ends lost 1 base and 3 bases respectively, with 10 bases between them.

This clonotype appeared many times. The rearrangement joins TRBV10-3 to TRBJ1-6, with D unclear. Trimming removed 6 bases from V and 7 bases from J, with 16 bases in between. CDR3 length: 15 amino acids. Germline CDR1 ENHRY, CDR2 SYGVKD. CDR3 in DNA: TGTGCCATCAGCGATGGGCCACCCGAAAATTCACCCCTCCACTTT. Its protein is CAISDGPPENSPLHF.

By share, this clonotype ranks as medium-sized (0.01 to 0.1%). The chain carries TRBV29-1 and TRBJ1-1; D remains unclear. Trimming cost V 7 bases and J 0 bases, with 9 bases left between them. Germline V CDR1 and CDR2: SQVTM, ANQGSEA. The CDR3 contains 12 residues. This chain's CDR3 is CSARGLNTEAFF. As DNA, the CDR3 is TGCAGCGCACGGGGTTTGAACACTGAAGCTTTCTTT.

The sample holds a few counts of this clonotype. The chain links TRBV20-1 to TRBJ2-5; 10 nucleotides match TRBD1. The CDR3 runs to 14 residues. From germline, CDR1 is DFQATT and CDR2 SNEGSKA (reference sequence). J gave up 5 bases and V 5 bases, and 8 bases lay outside the gene matches. The CDR3 region is CSAPRGQGFETQYF. The CDR3 region has the DNA TGCAGTGCTCCCCGGGGACAGGGGTTCGAGACCCAGTACTTC.

V and J are TRBV10-3 and TRBJ1-6; the match to TRBD1 covers 7 bases. The CDR3 totals 16 residues. Germline-derived CDR1 and CDR2 are ENHRY and SYGVKD. After removal of 1 base from V and 7 bases from J, the junction contained 7 bases not matched to a gene. The CDR3 loop is CAISEFATGSNSPLHF. CDR3 coding DNA: TGTGCCATCAGTGAGTTTGCGACAGGGTCCAATTCACCCCTCCACTTT.

This rearrangement joins TRBV29-1 to TRBJ2-1; D remains unclear. CDR3 length equals 11 residues. Deletions cut 4 bases from V and 6 bases from J, with 7 bases between. CDR1 is SQVTM, CDR2 ANQGSEA, per germline. As DNA, the CDR3 is TGCAGCGTTGTAGTCTTCAATGAGCAGTTCTTC. This gives the protein CSVVVFNEQFF.

The rearrangement uses TRBV10-3 and TRBJ2-3; D not resolved. V was cut by 0 bases and J by 10 bases, with 11 bases left in between. Germline CDR1 is ENHRY and CDR2 is SYGVKD. This CDR3 is built from 13 residues. Here the CDR3 reads CAISESAPDPQYF. The CDR3 nucleotides read TGTGCCATCAGTGAGTCGGCCCCGGATCCGCAGTATTTT.

This clonotype was counted many times. The chain has TRBV7-2 and TRBJ1-5; D is unresolved. CDR3 size: 14 residues. CDR1 is SGHTA, CDR2 FQGNSA, per germline. Trimming stripped 3 bases from V and 3 bases from J, with 9 bases between. The CDR3 sequence is CASSFGLNNQPQHF. CDR3 DNA sequence: TGTGCCAGCAGCTTCGGGCTCAACAATCAGCCCCAGCATTTT.

The rearrangement joins TRBV20-1 to TRBJ2-7; D may be TRBD2 (6 bases). Trimming removed 6 bases at V and 3 bases at J, with 12 bases between. In germline, CDR1 is DFQATT, CDR2 SNEGSKA (reference sequence). The CDR3 is 12 residues long. The CDR3 coding sequence is TGCAGTGCCCATGGGGGGAGCTACGAGCAGTACTTC. Translated, it gives CSAHGGSYEQYF.

This clonotype has a count of ten or more. CDR3 residues: CSAPTQGSRNEQFF. The CDR3 DNA reads TGCAGTGCCCCCACCCAGGGTTCCAGGAATGAGCAGTTCTTC. The J gene is TRBJ2-1, the V gene TRBV20-1, with a tentative D call TRBD1 (5 bases). Looked up from germline, CDR1 is DFQATT and CDR2 is SNEGSKA (reference sequence). Trimming removed 6 bases at V and 7 bases at J, with 19 bases between. This CDR3 is built from 14 residues.

This clonotype was picked up a small number of times. This rearrangement joins TRBV20-1 to TRBJ2-6; TRBD1 aligns across 8 bases. V shed 6 bases and J 0 bases; nucleotides not matched to a gene: 10. This CDR3 spans 17 amino acids. Germline CDR1 and CDR2: DFQATT and SNEGSKA (reference sequence). CDR3 sequence: CSAKDQGANSGANVLTF. The CDR3 DNA is TGCAGTGCGAAAGACCAGGGGGCGAACTCTGGGGCCAACGTCCTGACTTTC.

Many counts were recorded for this clonotype. CDR3 sequence (DNA): TGTGCCAGCAGACGGACAGGGGGCAGCTATGGCTACACCTTC. As protein: CASRRTGGSYGYTF. The rearrangement joins TRBV5-4 to TRBJ1-2, with 11 bases identical to TRBD1. Germline trimming cut 5 bases from V and 4 bases from J; bases unmatched to any gene: 4. Germline CDR1 reads SGHNT; CDR2 reads YYREEE (reference sequence). This CDR3 comprises 14 residues.

This clonotype was counted at least ten times. The chain is built from TRBV25-1 and TRBJ2-6; 11 bases agree with TRBD1. The CDR3 loop spans 19 amino acids. Germline assignment: CDR1 MGHDK and CDR2 SYGVNS. V was clipped by 5 bases and J by 2 bases; unmatched bases: 11. The CDR3 sequence: CASSRTGTGGLAGANVLTF. CDR3 coding DNA: TGTGCCAGCAGTAGAACCGGGACAGGGGGACTCGCTGGGGCCAACGTCCTGACTTTC.

The table lists this clonotype with many counts. This chain joins TRBV10-1 and TRBJ1-1; 7 bases are shared with TRBD1. V gave up 5 bases and J gave up 5 bases; unmatched junction bases: 5. Germline V CDR1 and CDR2: WNHNN, SYGVQD (reference sequence). CDR3 size: 13 residues. The CDR3 coding sequence is TGCGCCAGCAGTTTTCCAGGGGGAACTGAAGCTTTCTTT. Protein sequence: CASSFPGGTEAFF.

This clonotype was observed at least ten times. The chain joins TRBV7-9 to TRBJ1-2; D gene unclear. V was clipped by 5 bases and J by 2 bases, with 12 bases between them. The germline V gene has CDR1 SEHNR and CDR2 FQNEAQ (reference sequence). The CDR3 consists of 14 residues. The CDR3 region has the DNA TGTGCCAGCAGCCTAGGTACGGGGAACTATGGCTACACCTTC. Translated, it gives CASSLGTGNYGYTF. The full variable domain, in which reference TRBV7-9 and TRBJ1-2 provide the parts outside the CDR3, is DTGVSQNPRHKITKRGQNVTFRCDPISEHNRLYWYRQTLGQGPEFLTYFQNEAQLEKSRLLSDRFSAERPKGSFSTLEIQRTEQGDSAMYLCASSLGTGNYGYTFGSGTRLTVV.